This T cell receptor (beta chain) was identified during a study of blood T cell repertoires in COVID-19. Turning to the study itself: T cells, B-cell-depleted T cells, or PBMCs provided the cDNA or gDNA that served as material.

Germline V gene sequence: CDR1 MNHEY, CDR2 SVGAGI. The CDR3 loop spans 14 amino acids. The ends were cut back, 11 bases at V and 0 bases at J, with 14 bases in the middle. The assay was immunoSEQ multiplex PCR, and TCRdb's table has in-frame clones only and misses some. Among 200,000 to 250,000 clones listed, under 90% were seen once. What was sequenced was PBMCs or T cells enriched from blood (not recorded which). This clonotype was obtained from a woman aged 50 to 65 who had been exposed to COVID-19. V usage is TRBV6-5 and J usage is TRBJ1-3; D unclear. The CDR3 reads CAAGLAVSGNTIYF. CDR3 coding DNA: TGTGCCGCGGGCCTTGCCGTCTCTGGAAACACCATATATTTT.